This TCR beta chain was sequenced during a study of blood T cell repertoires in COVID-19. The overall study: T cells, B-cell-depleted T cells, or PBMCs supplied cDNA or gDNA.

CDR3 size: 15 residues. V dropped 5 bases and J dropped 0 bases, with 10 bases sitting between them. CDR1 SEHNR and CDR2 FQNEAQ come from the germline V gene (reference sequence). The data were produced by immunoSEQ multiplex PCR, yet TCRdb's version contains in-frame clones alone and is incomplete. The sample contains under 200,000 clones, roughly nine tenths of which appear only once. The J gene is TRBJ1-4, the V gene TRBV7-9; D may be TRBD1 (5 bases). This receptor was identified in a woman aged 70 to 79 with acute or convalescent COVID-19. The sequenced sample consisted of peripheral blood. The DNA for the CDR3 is TGTGCCAGCAGCCCCCAGGGTGCAACTAATGAAAAACTGTTTTTT. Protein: CASSPQGATNEKLFF.